The 6 T cell receptor beta chains below were found in one sample sequenced in a study of cytomegalovirus exposure and HLA in healthy donors (TCRdb year 2017). The library came from the immunoSEQ multiplex PCR assay. For the multiplex PCR, a mixture combining 60 forward primers for TCR Vbeta segments and 13 reverse primers for TCR Jbeta segments was used. The table was pulled from immuneACCESS by TCRdb, which kept in-frame rearrangements only. Such tables lose some clones; where checked, under half of the loss comes from unresolved V genes, and the rest has no known cause. This sample has 150,000 to 200,000 clones in its table, and approximately 80% of those were observed once. Around 6% of the sample lies in the top ten. Sequencing was carried out using PBMCs. These receptors were collected from a young woman in good health and CMV-seropositive.

The chain joins TRBV25-1 to TRBJ1-2; 8 nucleotides match TRBD1. Unmatched junction bases numbered 8, after V lost 4 bases and J lost 4 bases. CDR1 MGHDK and CDR2 SYGVNS come from the germline V gene. This CDR3 comprises 15 residues. The CDR3 region has the DNA TGTGCCAGCAGTGTATCAGGGGGCGCCTTCTATGGCTACACCTTC. This sequence encodes CASSVSGGAFYGYTF.

The V and J genes are TRBV5-1 and TRBJ2-2; unclear D gene. The CDR3 is 14 residues long. V lost 1 base to trimming and J lost 1 base, with 5 bases between them. Germline CDR1 is SGHRS and CDR2 is YFSETQ. The CDR3 region is CASSLSGNTGELFF. The CDR3 bases are TGCGCCAGCAGCTTGTCGGGGAACACCGGGGAGCTGTTTTTT.

This clone has a single count. The chain links TRBV4-3 to TRBJ2-7; 7 bases line up with TRBD2. The junction had 4 bases not matched to a gene; V was cut back by 0 bases and J by 2 bases. The CDR3 contains 15 residues. CDR1 LGHNA and CDR2 YSLEER come from the germline V gene. CDR3 sequence: CASSQDTAGAYEQYF. The CDR3 nucleotides are TGCGCCAGCAGCCAAGACACGGCGGGGGCCTACGAGCAGTACTTC.

The rearrangement joins TRBV6-6 to TRBJ2-2; weak D call: TRBD1 (6 bases). The V end was cut by 2 bases, the J end by 0 bases, with 10 bases between. Germline assignment: CDR1 MNHNY and CDR2 SVGAGI (reference sequence). The CDR3 has 16 residues. The CDR3 reads CASSYVRGTNTGELFF. The CDR3, as DNA: TGTGCCAGCAGTTACGTGAGGGGGACGAACACCGGGGAGCTGTTTTTT.

The V gene is TRBV7-6, the J gene TRBJ1-2, with a tentative D call TRBD1 (5 bases). The CDR3 is 13 amino acids. Trimming pared 5 bases from V and 8 bases from J, leaving 15 bases between. Germline V gene sequence: CDR1 SGHVS, CDR2 FNYEAQ. The CDR3 protein is CASSPLGVEGYTF. The CDR3 coding sequence is TGTGCCAGCAGCCCTTTAGGGGTGGAGGGCTACACCTTC.

The V call is TRBV7-2, the J call TRBJ1-1, with D tentatively TRBD1 (5 bases). The V gene lost 5 bases and the J gene lost 1 base, with 14 bases spanning the gap. The CDR3 length is 15 residues. The germline CDR1 and CDR2 sequences are SGHTA and FQGNSA. CDR3 nucleotides: TGTGCCAGCAGCCAAACCCTGGGGGGGAACACTGAAGCTTTCTTT. This gives the protein CASSQTLGGNTEAFF.